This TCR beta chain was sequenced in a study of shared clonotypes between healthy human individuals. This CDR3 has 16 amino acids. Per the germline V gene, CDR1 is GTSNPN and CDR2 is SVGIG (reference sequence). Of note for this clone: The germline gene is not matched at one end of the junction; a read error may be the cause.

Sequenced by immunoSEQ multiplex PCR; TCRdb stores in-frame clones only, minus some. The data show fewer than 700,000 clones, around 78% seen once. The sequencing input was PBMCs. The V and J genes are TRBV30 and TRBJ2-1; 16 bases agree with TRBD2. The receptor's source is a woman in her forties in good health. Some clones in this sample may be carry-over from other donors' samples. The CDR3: CAWTGTSGRAYYEQFF. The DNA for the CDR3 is TGTGCCTGGACCGGGACTAGCGGGAGGGCCTACTATGAGCAGTTCTTC.